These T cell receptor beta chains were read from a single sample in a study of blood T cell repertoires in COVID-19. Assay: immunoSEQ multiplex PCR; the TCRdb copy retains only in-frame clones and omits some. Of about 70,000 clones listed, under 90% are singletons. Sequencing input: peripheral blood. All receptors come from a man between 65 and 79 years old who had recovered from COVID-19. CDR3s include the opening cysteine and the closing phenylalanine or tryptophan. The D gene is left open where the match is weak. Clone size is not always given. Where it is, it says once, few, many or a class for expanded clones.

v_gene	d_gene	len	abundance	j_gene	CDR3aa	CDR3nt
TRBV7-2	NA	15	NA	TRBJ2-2	CASSFRVRGHGELFF	TGTGCCAGCAGCTTTAGGGTCAGGGGACACGGGGAGCTGTTTTTT
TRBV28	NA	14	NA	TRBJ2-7	CASTRQGGLYEQYF	TGTGCCAGCACCCGTCAGGGGGGCTTATACGAGCAGTACTTC
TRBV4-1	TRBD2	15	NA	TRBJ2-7	CASSRAGTSDYEQYF	TGCGCCAGCAGCCGCGCCGGGACTAGCGACTACGAGCAGTACTTC
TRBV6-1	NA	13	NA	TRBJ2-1	CASTPSSYNEQFF	TGTGCCAGCACCCCGAGCTCCTACAATGAGCAGTTCTTC
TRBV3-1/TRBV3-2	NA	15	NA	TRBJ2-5	CASSPRQYEQETQYF	TGTGCCAGCAGCCCCCGACAGTACGAACAAGAGACCCAGTACTTC
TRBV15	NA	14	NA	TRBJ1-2	CATSKGEGILGYTF	TGTGCCACCAGCAAAGGGGAAGGGATCCTAGGCTACACCTTC
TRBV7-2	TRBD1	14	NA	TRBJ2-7	CASSYTGGSYEQYF	TGTGCCAGCAGCTACACAGGGGGTTCCTACGAGCAGTACTTC
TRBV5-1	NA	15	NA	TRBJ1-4	CASSLETGTNEKLFF	TGCGCCAGCAGCTTGGAGACAGGCACTAATGAAAAACTGTTTTTT
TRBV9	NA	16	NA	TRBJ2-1	CASSVVGSFPDNEQFF	TGTGCCAGCAGCGTAGTGGGCTCCTTCCCTGACAATGAGCAGTTCTTC
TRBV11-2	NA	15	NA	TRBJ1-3	CASSLERGTGNTIYF	TGTGCCAGCAGCTTAGAACGGGGAACTGGAAACACCATATATTTT
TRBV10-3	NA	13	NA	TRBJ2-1	CAIRAGLENEQFF	TGTGCCATCAGAGCAGGGTTAGAAAATGAGCAGTTCTTC
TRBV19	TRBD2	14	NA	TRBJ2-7	CASAMGGGTGEQYF	TGTGCCAGTGCGATGGGGGGGGGAACGGGCGAGCAGTACTTC
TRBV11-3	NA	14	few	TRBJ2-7	CASSLNQATGEQYF	TGTGCCAGCAGCTTAAATCAGGCCACCGGCGAGCAGTACTTC
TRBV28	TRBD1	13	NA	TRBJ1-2	CASSSWTGHGYTF	TGTGCCAGCAGTTCCTGGACAGGCCATGGCTACACCTTC
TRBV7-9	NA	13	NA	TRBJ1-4	CASRAGAGEKLFF	TGTGCCAGCCGGGCGGGGGCAGGGGAAAAACTGTTTTTT
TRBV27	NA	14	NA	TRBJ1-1	CASRPQTGYTEAFF	TGTGCCAGCAGGCCGCAAACAGGGTACACTGAAGCTTTCTTT
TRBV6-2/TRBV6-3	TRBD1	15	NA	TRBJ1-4	CASSRVGQAYEKLFF	TGTGCCAGCAGTCGCGTCGGACAGGCCTACGAAAAACTGTTTTTT
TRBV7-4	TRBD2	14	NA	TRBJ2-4	CASSHGTRLDIQYF	TGTGCCAGCAGTCACGGGACTAGGCTCGACATTCAGTACTTC
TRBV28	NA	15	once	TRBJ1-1	CASSRTQLPNTEAFF	TGTGCCAGCAGCCGGACACAGTTACCGAACACTGAAGCTTTCTTT
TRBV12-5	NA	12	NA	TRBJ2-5	CASGPRVETQYF	TGTGCTAGTGGTCCGCGAGTCGAGACCCAGTACTTC
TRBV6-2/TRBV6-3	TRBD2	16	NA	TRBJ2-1	CASSIGLAGAYNEQFF	TGTGCCAGCAGTATAGGCCTAGCGGGAGCCTACAATGAGCAGTTCTTC
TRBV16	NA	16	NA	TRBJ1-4	CASSQSGGRGNEKLFF	TGTGCCAGCAGCCAATCGGGAGGACGGGGAAATGAAAAACTGTTTTTT
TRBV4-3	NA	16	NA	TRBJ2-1	CASSQEKETSYNEQFF	TGCGCCAGCAGCCAAGAGAAGGAGACCTCCTACAATGAGCAGTTCTTC
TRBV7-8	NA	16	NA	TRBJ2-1	CASSLWAGDPYNEQFF	TGTGCCAGCAGCCTCTGGGCAGGGGACCCATACAATGAGCAGTTCTTC
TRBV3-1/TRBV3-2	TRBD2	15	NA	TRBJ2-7	CASSQAGGSGWEQYF	TGTGCCAGCAGCCAAGCCGGGGGGTCGGGATGGGAGCAGTACTTC
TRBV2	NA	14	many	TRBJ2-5	CASSEDGQGETQYF	TGTGCCAGCAGTGAAGATGGCCAGGGAGAGACCCAGTACTTC
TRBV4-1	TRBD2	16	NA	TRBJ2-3	CASSPLERGITDTQYF	TGCGCCAGCAGCCCTCTAGAGCGGGGGATCACAGATACGCAGTATTTT
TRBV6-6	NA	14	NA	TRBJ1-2	CASSPGEMASGYTF	TGTGCCAGCAGTCCCGGGGAAATGGCCTCTGGCTACACCTTC